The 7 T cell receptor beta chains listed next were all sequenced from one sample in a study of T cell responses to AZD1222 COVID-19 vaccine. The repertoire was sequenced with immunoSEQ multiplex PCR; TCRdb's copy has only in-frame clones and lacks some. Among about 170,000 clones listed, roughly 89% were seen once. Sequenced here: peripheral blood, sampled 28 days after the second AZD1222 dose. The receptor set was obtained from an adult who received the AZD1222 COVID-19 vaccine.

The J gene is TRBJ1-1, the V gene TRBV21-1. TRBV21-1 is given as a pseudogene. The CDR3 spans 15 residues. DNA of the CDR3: TGTGCCAGCAGCAAAGTAGCTTCGGTGAACACTGAAGCTTTCTTT. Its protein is CASSKVASVNTEAFF.

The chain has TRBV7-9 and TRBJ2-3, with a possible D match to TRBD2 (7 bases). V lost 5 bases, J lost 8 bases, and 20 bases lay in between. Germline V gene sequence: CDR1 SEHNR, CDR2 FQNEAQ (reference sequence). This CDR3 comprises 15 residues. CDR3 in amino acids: CASSPDTGGSGTQYF. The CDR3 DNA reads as TGTGCCAGCAGCCCGGACACGGGGGGCTCGGGTACGCAGTATTTT.

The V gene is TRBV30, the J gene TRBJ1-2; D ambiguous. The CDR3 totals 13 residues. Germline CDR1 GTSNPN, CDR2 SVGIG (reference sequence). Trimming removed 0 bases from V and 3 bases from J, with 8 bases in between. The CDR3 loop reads CAWSVGQYYGYTF. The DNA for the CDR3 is TGTGCCTGGAGTGTAGGGCAGTACTATGGCTACACCTTC.

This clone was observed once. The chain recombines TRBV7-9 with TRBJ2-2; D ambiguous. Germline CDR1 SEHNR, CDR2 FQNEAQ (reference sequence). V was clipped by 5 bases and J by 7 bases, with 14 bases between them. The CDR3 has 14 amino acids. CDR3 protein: CASSPKEGHGELFF. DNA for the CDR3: TGTGCCAGCAGCCCGAAGGAAGGGCACGGGGAGCTGTTTTTT. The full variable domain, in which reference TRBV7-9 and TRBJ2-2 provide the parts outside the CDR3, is DTGVSQNPRHKITKRGQNVTFRCDPISEHNRLYWYRQTLGQGPEFLTYFQNEAQLEKSRLLSDRFSAERPKGSFSTLEIQRTEQGDSAMYLCASSPKEGHGELFFGEGSRLTVL.

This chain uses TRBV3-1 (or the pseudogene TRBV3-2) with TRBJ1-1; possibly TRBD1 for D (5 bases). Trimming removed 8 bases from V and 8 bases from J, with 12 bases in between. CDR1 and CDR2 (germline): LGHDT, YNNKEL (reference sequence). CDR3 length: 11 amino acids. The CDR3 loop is CASLWGGEAFF. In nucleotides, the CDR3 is TGTGCCAGCCTCTGGGGGGGGGAAGCTTTCTTT.

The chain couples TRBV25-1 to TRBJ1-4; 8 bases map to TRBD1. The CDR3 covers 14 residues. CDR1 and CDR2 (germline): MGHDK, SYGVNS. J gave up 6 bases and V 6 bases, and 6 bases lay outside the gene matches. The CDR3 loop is CASSRQGKDEKLFF. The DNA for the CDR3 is TGTGCCAGCAGCCGACAGGGGAAGGATGAAAAACTGTTTTTT. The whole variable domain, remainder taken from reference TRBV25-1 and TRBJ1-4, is EADIYQTPRYLVIGTGKKITLECSQTMGHDKMYWYQQDPGMELHLIHYSYGVNSTEKGDLSSESTVSRIRTEHFPLTLESARPSHTSQYLCASSRQGKDEKLFFGSGTQLSVL.

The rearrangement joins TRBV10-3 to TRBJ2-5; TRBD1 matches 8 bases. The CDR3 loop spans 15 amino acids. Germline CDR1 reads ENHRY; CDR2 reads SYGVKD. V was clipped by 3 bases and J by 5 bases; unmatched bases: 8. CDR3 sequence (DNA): TGTGCCATCAGTGAACCCGGACAGGGCATGGAGACCCAGTACTTC. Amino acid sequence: CAISEPGQGMETQYF.